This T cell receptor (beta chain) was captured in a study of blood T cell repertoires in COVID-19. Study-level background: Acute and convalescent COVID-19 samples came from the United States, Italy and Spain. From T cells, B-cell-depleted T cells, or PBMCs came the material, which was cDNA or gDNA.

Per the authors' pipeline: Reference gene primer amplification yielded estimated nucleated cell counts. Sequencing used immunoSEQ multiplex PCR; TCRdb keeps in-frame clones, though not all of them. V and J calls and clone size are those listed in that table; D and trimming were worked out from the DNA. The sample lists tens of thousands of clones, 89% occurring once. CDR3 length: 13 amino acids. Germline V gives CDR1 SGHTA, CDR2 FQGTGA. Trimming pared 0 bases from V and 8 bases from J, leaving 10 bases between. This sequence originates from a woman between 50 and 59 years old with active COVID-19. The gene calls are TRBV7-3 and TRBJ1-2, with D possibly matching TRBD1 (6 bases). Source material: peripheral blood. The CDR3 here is CASSLTGGDGYTF. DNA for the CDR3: TGTGCCAGCAGCTTAACAGGGGGTGACGGCTACACCTTC.